The entry that follows covers one T cell receptor (beta chain) sequence. Its antigen is unknown. This sample is drawn from a study of naive and memory T cell subsets. Notes on the study in general: Over 95% of naive TCR sequences appeared only once after error correction, unlike memory subsets. Naive and memory repertoire findings lacked a ground truth for validation.

Trimming cost V 4 bases and J 3 bases, with 6 bases left between them. Germline V lookup: CDR1 LGHNA, CDR2 YNFKEQ. The CDR3 extends over 13 amino acids. Overnight CMV lysate stimulation of fresh PBMCs defined donor CMV status by CD4+ IFNgamma. Both TRBC1 and TRBC2 were covered by a beta constant-region primer of two equimolar oligonucleotides. Ligation attached a single-stranded oligonucleotide with a 12-nucleotide UMI and the SP2 primer to the cDNA 3' end. TCRdb re-called the UMI-ligation and nested PCR reads through MiXCR, storing one row per CDR3 protein. The data show about 150,000 distinct CDR3 sequences, over 15% seen once.

The rearrangement joins TRBV4-2 to TRBJ2-2, with a possible D match to TRBD2 (5 bases). Source material: naive CD4+ T cells from blood. The origin of this receptor is a human donor in good health. For the CDR3, the DNA is TGTGCCAGCAGCCCACTAGACACCGGGGAGCTGTTTTTT. Amino acid sequence: CASSPLDTGELFF.